Listed below are T cell receptor beta chains from one sample, sequenced in a study of cytomegalovirus exposure and HLA in healthy donors. Sequenced by immunoSEQ multiplex PCR; TCRdb stores in-frame clones only, minus some. Among about 200,000 clones listed, 82% were seen once. The sample consisted of PBMCs. These receptors all come from a woman aged 40 to 50 in good health and CMV-seronegative. Each CDR3 is given with its conserved first and last residue. The D gene is left open where the match is weak. Only some rows state a clone size, as once, few, many or a class for expanded clones.

d_call	j_call	v_call	clone_size	cdr3_aa	cdr3_nt
TRBD2	TRBJ2-7	TRBV29-1	.	CSVVASGDQQYF	TGCAGCGTGGTGGCTAGCGGGGACCAGCAGTACTTC
.	TRBJ2-1	TRBV7-9	.	CASSFPISYNEQFF	TGTGCCAGCAGCTTCCCAATTTCCTACAATGAGCAGTTCTTC
.	TRBJ2-5	TRBV7-9	.	CSSSLVLVGETQYF	TGTTCCAGCAGCTTGGTGCTAGTGGGAGAGACCCAGTACTTC
TRBD2	TRBJ2-1	TRBV2	few	CARLRLAGGRTYNEQFF	TGTGCCCGTCTCCGCCTAGCGGGAGGGCGGACCTACAATGAGCAGTTCTTC
TRBD2	TRBJ2-5	TRBV11-1	.	CASSKREQETQYF	TGTGCCAGCAGCAAGCGGGAGCAAGAGACCCAGTACTTC
TRBD2	TRBJ2-1	TRBV19	few	CASSLASGSNEQFF	TGTGCCAGTAGTCTCGCTAGCGGGAGCAATGAGCAGTTCTTC
.	TRBJ2-7	TRBV5-6	once	CASSLGAGYEQYF	TGTGCCAGCAGCTTGGGAGCAGGGTACGAGCAGTACTTC
TRBD2	TRBJ2-2	TRBV5-1	few	CASSPTSGNTGELFF	TGCGCCAGCAGCCCAACTAGCGGTAACACCGGGGAGCTGTTTTTT
TRBD1	TRBJ2-7	TRBV30	.	CAWSTGTGSYEQYF	TGTGCCTGGAGTACCGGGACAGGCTCCTACGAGCAGTACTTC
.	TRBJ2-7	TRBV10-2	.	CASNPGYEQYF	TGCGCCAGCAATCCGGGTTACGAGCAGTACTTC
.	TRBJ2-7	TRBV7-8	.	CASSLEARQAHEQYF	TGTGCCAGCAGCTTAGAGGCACGGCAGGCCCACGAGCAGTACTTC
TRBD2	TRBJ2-2	TRBV5-4	.	CASSLVQRESGELFF	TGTGCCAGCAGCTTGGTCCAGCGGGAGTCCGGGGAGCTGTTTTTT
.	TRBJ1-1	TRBV30	.	CAWTGLGTEAFF	TGTGCCTGGACAGGGTTGGGAACTGAAGCTTTCTTT
.	TRBJ2-3	TRBV7-9	few	CASSTAWTDTDTQYF	TGTGCCAGCAGCACAGCATGGACAGACACAGATACGCAGTATTTT
TRBD1	TRBJ2-1	TRBV5-1	.	CASSPGQGIDNEQFF	TGCGCCAGCAGCCCCGGACAGGGAATAGACAATGAGCAGTTCTTC
.	TRBJ1-5	TRBV7-2	.	CASSLDRINQPQHF	TGTGCCAGCAGCTTAGACAGAATAAATCAGCCCCAGCATTTT
.	TRBJ2-7	TRBV7-2	.	CASSFTAYEQYF	TGTGCCAGCAGTTTTACTGCCTACGAGCAGTACTTC
.	TRBJ2-1	TRBV9	.	CASGDGPDTNPHNEQFF	TGTGCCAGCGGTGATGGGCCGGACACCAACCCCCACAATGAGCAGTTCTTC
TRBD2	TRBJ2-3	TRBV4-1	.	CASSQEVAGGPTDTQYF	TGCGCCAGCAGCCAAGAGGTAGCGGGAGGGCCCACAGATACGCAGTATTTT
TRBD2	TRBJ2-3	TRBV29-1	.	CSVFILLAGARVDTQYF	TGCAGCGTTTTCATTCTCCTAGCGGGAGCCAGGGTAGATACGCAGTATTTT
TRBD2	TRBJ2-7	TRBV5-1	.	CASSTTSGSYEQYF	TGCGCCAGCAGTACGACTAGCGGGAGTTACGAGCAGTACTTC
.	TRBJ2-3	TRBV6-4	few	CASSVSAEDTQYF	TGTGCCAGCAGTGTATCTGCCGAGGATACGCAGTATTTT
.	TRBJ2-5	TRBV6-1	.	CASLWGVGETQYF	TGTGCCAGCTTATGGGGGGTGGGGGAGACCCAGTACTTC
.	TRBJ1-2	TRBV18	.	CASSPTGVSYGYTF	TGTGCCAGCTCACCGACAGGTGTCTCCTATGGCTACACCTTC
TRBD2	TRBJ2-1	TRBV7-8	few	CASSLNPGLAANEQFF	TGTGCCAGCAGCTTGAATCCGGGACTAGCGGCCAATGAGCAGTTCTTC
.	TRBJ2-1	TRBV6-6	few	CASSTDYNEQFF	TGTGCCAGCAGTACAGACTACAATGAGCAGTTCTTC
TRBD1	TRBJ1-3	TRBV5-4	.	CASSSFTGTGVGNTIYF	TGTGCCAGCAGCTCATTCACCGGGACAGGGGTTGGAAACACCATATATTTT
TRBD1	TRBJ2-7	TRBV19	.	CASSMGQAFNEQYF	TGTGCCAGTAGTATGGGACAGGCATTCAACGAGCAGTACTTC
TRBD2	TRBJ2-7	TRBV4-1	.	CASSPGLAYEQYF	TGCGCCAGCAGCCCGGGACTAGCCTACGAGCAGTACTTC
TRBD1	TRBJ1-2	TRBV6-6	few	CASNRDRGMNGYTF	TGTGCCAGCAATAGGGACAGGGGAATGAATGGCTACACCTTC
.	TRBJ1-6	TRBV1	.	CTSPTHRDNSPLHF	TGCACCAGCCCGACCCACAGGGATAATTCACCCCTCCACTTT
TRBD1	TRBJ2-5	TRBV9	.	CASSVATGGQETQYF	TGTGCCAGCAGCGTAGCAACAGGGGGCCAAGAGACCCAGTACTTC
.	TRBJ2-5	TRBV18	.	CASSPPGQTETQYF	TGTGCCAGCTCACCACCCGGACAGACAGAGACCCAGTACTTC
TRBD2	TRBJ2-7	TRBV27	.	CASSRLAGGYEQYF	TGTGCCAGCAGCCGACTAGCGGGAGGCTACGAGCAGTACTTC
TRBD2	TRBJ2-5	TRBV5-1	.	CASSKLAGVRETQYF	TGCGCCAGCAGCAAACTAGCGGGAGTACGTGAGACCCAGTACTTC
.	TRBJ2-2	TRBV6-5	.	CASRWEWGTGELFF	TGTGCCAGCAGGTGGGAGTGGGGCACCGGGGAGCTGTTTTTT
.	TRBJ1-1	TRBV5-1	.	CASSLGSTGEAFF	TGCGCCAGCAGCTTGGGATCCACAGGGGAAGCTTTCTTT
TRBD2	TRBJ2-1	TRBV7-9	.	CASSDPWGGSSYNGQFF	TGTGCCAGCAGCGATCCTTGGGGCGGGAGTTCCTACAATGGGCAGTTCTTC
.	TRBJ1-1	TRBV18	.	CASSPGQDTEAFF	TGTGCCAGCTCACCAGGGCAGGACACTGAAGCTTTCTTT
TRBD2	TRBJ2-3	TRBV5-1	.	CASRSGLAGAGRYTDTQYF	TGCGCCAGCAGGTCGGGACTAGCGGGAGCTGGGAGGTACACAGATACGCAGTATTTT
.	TRBJ2-3	TRBV2	.	CASSWGTSTDTQYF	TGTGCCAGCAGTTGGGGGACTAGCACAGATACGCAGTATTTT
.	TRBJ1-2	TRBV2	.	CASSVGDYGYTF	TGTGCCAGCAGTGTAGGGGACTATGGCTACACCTTC
TRBD2	TRBJ2-1	TRBV5-1	few	CASSFGTSGYNEQFF	TGCGCCAGCAGCTTCGGGACTAGCGGATACAATGAGCAGTTCTTC
TRBD1	TRBJ2-1	TRBV6-5	once	CASSYGPGTDEQFF	TGTGCCAGCAGTTACGGCCCGGGGACAGATGAGCAGTTCTTC
.	TRBJ2-7	TRBV29-1	.	CSVAGADSGYEQYF	TGCAGCGTTGCAGGGGCGGACAGCGGTTACGAGCAGTACTTC
.	TRBJ1-4	TRBV19	.	CASTLWGGHEDEKLFF	TGTGCCAGTACCCTCTGGGGGGGACACGAGGATGAAAAACTGTTTTTT
.	TRBJ2-7	TRBV7-8	.	CASSLRGRVYEQYF	TGTGCCAGCAGCTTAAGGGGCAGAGTCTACGAGCAGTACTTC
.	TRBJ2-7	TRBV7-6	few	CASSLRLQPPGEQYF	TGTGCCAGCAGCTTAAGGTTACAGCCTCCCGGCGAGCAGTACTTC
.	TRBJ1-5	TRBV25-1	.	CASSPSGGLNQPQHF	TGTGCCAGCAGTCCCTCGGGGGGTCTGAATCAGCCCCAGCATTTT
.	TRBJ2-2	TRBV10-1	few	CASSVGSGELFF	TGCGCCAGCAGTGTGGGCAGCGGGGAGCTGTTTTTT
TRBD1	TRBJ2-7	TRBV12-5	.	CASGPRQGRTYEQYF	TGTGCTAGTGGTCCAAGACAGGGAAGGACCTACGAGCAGTACTTC
TRBD2	TRBJ2-7	TRBV4-2	.	CASSQGTSGGSYEQYF	TGTGCCAGCAGCCAGGGGACTAGCGGGGGATCTTACGAGCAGTACTTC
TRBD2	TRBJ2-3	TRBV9	.	CASSVLTSGDTDTQYF	TGTGCCAGCAGCGTTCTGACTAGCGGGGACACAGATACGCAGTATTTT
TRBD2	TRBJ2-1	TRBV19	.	CASTTSLGPGDEQFF	TGTGCCAGTACGACTAGCCTAGGACCTGGTGATGAGCAGTTCTTC
TRBD1	TRBJ2-1	TRBV7-3	.	CASRETGTGVYNEQFF	TGTGCCAGCAGGGAGACCGGGACAGGGGTCTACAATGAGCAGTTCTTC
.	TRBJ1-3	TRBV19	.	CASSPGTFGNTIYF	TGTGCCAGTAGCCCCGGGACATTCGGGAACACCATATATTTT
.	TRBJ1-3	TRBV18	once	CASSQIRPGTAGTIYF	TGTGCCAGCTCCCAAATTCGCCCTGGGACCGCGGGGACCATATATTTT
.	TRBJ2-2	TRBV30	.	CAWRQDPRVTGELFF	TGTGCCTGGAGGCAAGACCCCAGGGTAACCGGGGAGCTGTTTTTT
.	TRBJ2-7	TRBV30	.	CAWRLQGIGEQYF	TGTGCCTGGAGATTGCAGGGGATCGGCGAGCAGTACTTC